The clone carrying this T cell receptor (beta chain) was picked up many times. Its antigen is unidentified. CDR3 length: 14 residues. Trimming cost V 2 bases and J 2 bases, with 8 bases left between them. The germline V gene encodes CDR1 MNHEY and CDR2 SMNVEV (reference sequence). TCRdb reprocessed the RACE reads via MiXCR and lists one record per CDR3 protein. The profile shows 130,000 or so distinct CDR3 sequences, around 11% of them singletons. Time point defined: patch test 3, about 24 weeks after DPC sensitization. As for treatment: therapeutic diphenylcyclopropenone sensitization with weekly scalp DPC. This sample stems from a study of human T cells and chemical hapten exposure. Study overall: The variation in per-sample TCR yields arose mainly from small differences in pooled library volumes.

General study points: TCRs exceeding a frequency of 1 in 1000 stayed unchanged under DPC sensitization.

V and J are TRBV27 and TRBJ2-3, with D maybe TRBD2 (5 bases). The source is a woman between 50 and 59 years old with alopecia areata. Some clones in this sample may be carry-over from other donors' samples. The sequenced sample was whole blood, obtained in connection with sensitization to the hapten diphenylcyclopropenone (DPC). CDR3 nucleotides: TGTGCCAGCAGTTTAACGGGGTACACAGATACGCAGTATTTT. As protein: CASSLTGYTDTQYF.